A selection of T cell receptor beta chains follows, all from one sample in a study of OX40 agonist ivuxolimab in advanced cancers. Profiled with immunoSEQ multiplex PCR; TCRdb holds only in-frame clones, not every one. This table has fewer than 100,000 clones, about 80% appearing once. This specimen consisted of CD4+ or CD8+ T cells sorted from blood, obtained in a trial of the OX40 agonist ivuxolimab. The receptors stem from an adult with an advanced solid tumor such as melanoma, head and neck, liver or kidney cancer. The CDR3 runs from the conserved cysteine through the conserved F or W. D genes are given only for firm matches. Rows may omit the clone size; those that give it use once, few, many or a size class.

>TRBD1|NA|TRBJ1-5|TRBV19
TGTGCCAGTAGTCTGACAGGGGGCCATCAGCCCCAGCATTTT
CASSLTGGHQPQHF
>NA|few|TRBJ2-2|TRBV9
TGTGCCAGCAGCGTCTCTGCTACGAACACCGGGGAGCTGTTTTTT
CASSVSATNTGELFF
>NA|NA|TRBJ1-2|TRBV5-1
TGCGCCAGCAGCTTGGAAGGGGATGGCTACACCTTC
CASSLEGDGYTF
>NA|few|TRBJ1-3|TRBV7-6
TGTGCCAGCAGCATAGGGGTAACTGGAAACACCATATATTTT
CASSIGVTGNTIYF
>TRBD2|NA|TRBJ2-7|TRBV4-1
TGCGCCAGCAGCCAAGAAAATAGCGGGATCCTGGAGTCCTACGAGCAGTACTTC
CASSQENSGILESYEQYF
>NA|NA|TRBJ1-1|TRBV29-1
TGCAGCGTTGTAACAGCTTTAGAAGCTTTCTTT
CSVVTALEAFF
>NA|NA|TRBJ2-5|TRBV18
TGTGCCAGCTCACCGGGACGGCAGGGCCAAGAGACCCAGTACTTC
CASSPGRQGQETQYF
>TRBD1|NA|TRBJ1-1|TRBV13
TGTGCCAGCAGGCTTACAGGGGGCAACACTGAAGCTTTCTTT
CASRLTGGNTEAFF
>NA|NA|TRBJ1-1|TRBV7-9
TGTGCCAGCAGCCAATCAAGATTTTATTTTGGGAACATGAACACTGAAGCTTTCTTT
CASSQSRFYFGNMNTEAFF
>NA|few|TRBJ1-1|TRBV30
TGTGCCTGGAGCCTGGGGCAGAACACTGAAGCTTTCTTT
CAWSLGQNTEAFF
>NA|few|TRBJ2-3|TRBV18
TGTGCCAGCTCACCGGGACCTCCCACAGATACGCAGTATTTT
CASSPGPPTDTQYF
>NA|NA|TRBJ1-4|TRBV11-2
TGTGCCAGCAGCCACGACGGACCTCCTGAAAAACTGTTTTTT
CASSHDGPPEKLFF
>NA|NA|TRBJ2-7|TRBV20-1
TGCAGTGCTCCCCGACAGGACGAGCAGTACTTC
CSAPRQDEQYF
>NA|NA|TRBJ2-5|TRBV6-5
TGTGCCAGCAGGACCAGGACTAACTTACAAGAGACCCAGTACTTC
CASRTRTNLQETQYF
>NA|NA|TRBJ2-6|TRBV4-1
TGCGCCAGCAGCCAAGGGCCTAGGACTGGGGCCAACGTCCTGACTTTC
CASSQGPRTGANVLTF
>NA|once|TRBJ2-1|TRBV7-6
TGTGCCAGCAGCTTAATGAGTGGCGGGACAAGGGTTGAGCAGTTCTTC
CASSLMSGGTRVEQFF
>NA|once|TRBJ1-3|TRBV5-1
TGCGCCAGCAGCCGGACTGAGAGCTCTGGAAACACCATATATTTT
CASSRTESSGNTIYF
>NA|NA|TRBJ1-2|TRBV7-6
TGTGCCAGCAGCTCCCTTAGGGGGGCGGGAGGCTACACCTTC
CASSSLRGAGGYTF
>NA|NA|TRBJ1-5|TRBV7-8
TGTGCCAGCAGCTTAGACACGGGGGGGTATGCTCAGCCCCAGCATTTT
CASSLDTGGYAQPQHF
>TRBD1|NA|TRBJ1-2|TRBV28
TGTGCCACTCCGAGTCGGACAGGGAAAGACTATGGCTACACCTTC
CATPSRTGKDYGYTF
>NA|NA|TRBJ2-6|TRBV9
TGTGCCAGCAGCCCCCGGCAGATTATGAGCTCTGGGGCCAACGTCCTGACTTTC
CASSPRQIMSSGANVLTF
>TRBD1|NA|TRBJ2-3|TRBV5-1
TGCGCCAGCAGCCCCGGGACAGGCCACGCAGATACGCAGTATTTT
CASSPGTGHADTQYF
>NA|NA|TRBJ1-4|TRBV7-9
TGTGCCAGCAGCTTAGGACAGAATGAAAAACTGTTTTTT
CASSLGQNEKLFF
>TRBD1|NA|TRBJ2-3|TRBV5-1
TGCGCCAGCAGCTCCCTGACAGGGGGGCGAGATACGCAGTATTTT
CASSSLTGGRDTQYF
>NA|NA|TRBJ1-4|TRBV5-1
TGCGCCAGCAGCTACTCGGGGTCTGGACGTGAAAAACTGTTTTTT
CASSYSGSGREKLFF
>TRBD2|few|TRBJ2-1|TRBV7-2
TGTGCCAGCAGCCCCAGACTAGCGGGAGCGAATGAGCAGTTCTTC
CASSPRLAGANEQFF
>NA|NA|TRBJ1-1|TRBV7-2
TGTGCCAGCAGCTTAGATAAGAACACTGAAGCTTTCTTT
CASSLDKNTEAFF
>NA|NA|TRBJ1-5|TRBV7-3
TGTGCCAGCAGCCCGGGGGCTAATCAGCCCCAGCATTTT
CASSPGANQPQHF
>NA|NA|TRBJ1-5|TRBV5-1
TGCGCCAGCAGCTTGGGAACAGTTAGCAATCAGCCCCAGCATTTT
CASSLGTVSNQPQHF
>TRBD2|NA|TRBJ2-1|TRBV2
TGTGCCAGCAGTGCACTAGCGCTCAATGAGCAGTTCTTC
CASSALALNEQFF
>NA|NA|TRBJ1-2|TRBV4-1
TGCGCCAGCAGCCAAGATGTCTGGGCTGGGGACTATGGCTACACCTTC
CASSQDVWAGDYGYTF
>TRBD2|once|TRBJ2-3|TRBV4-1
TGCGCCAGCAGCCACGAGGGGGCGGGGGGGACCACAGATACGCAGTATTTT
CASSHEGAGGTTDTQYF
>TRBD1|NA|TRBJ2-7|TRBV5-8
TGTGCCAGCAGCTTACTCCCGGGACAGTCCTACGAGCAGTACTTC
CASSLLPGQSYEQYF
>TRBD2|NA|TRBJ2-5|TRBV14
TGTGCCAGCAGCCAAGATATAGCGGGGGAGACCCAGTACTTC
CASSQDIAGETQYF
>NA|NA|TRBJ1-4|TRBV4-3
TGCGCCAGCAGCCAAGATAGAAGGGGGATTAATGAAAAACTGTTTTTT
CASSQDRRGINEKLFF
>NA|NA|TRBJ1-5|TRBV4-2
TGTGCCAGCAGCCTGGGCGATAGGGACAATCAGCCCCAGCATTTT
CASSLGDRDNQPQHF
>NA|few|TRBJ1-5|TRBV28
TGTGCCAGCAGCCCTCCTGGGGATGATCAGCCCCAGCATTTT
CASSPPGDDQPQHF
>NA|NA|TRBJ1-5|TRBV2
TGTGCCAGCAGGGAGAGCAATCAGCCCCAGCATTTT
CASRESNQPQHF
>NA|many|TRBJ1-6|TRBV5-1
TGCGCCAGCAGCTGGAGCGGCAACGAATCACCCCTCCACTTT
CASSWSGNESPLHF
>NA|NA|TRBJ2-2|TRBV11-3
TGTGCCAGCAGCACCCGACTGGGAGGCGGGGAGCTGTTTTTT
CASSTRLGGGELFF
>NA|NA|TRBJ1-4|TRBV28
TGTGCCAGCGTCTCCGGGGGGGAAAAACTGTTTTTT
CASVSGGEKLFF
>TRBD1|NA|TRBJ1-2|TRBV28
TGTGCCAGCAGCGTCCTAACAGGGGGCGCGGGGGGCTACACCTTC
CASSVLTGGAGGYTF
>NA|NA|TRBJ1-2|TRBV5-1
TGCGCCAGCAGCTTAGCGGGGGGCGCGTCAAACTATGGCTACACCTTC
CASSLAGGASNYGYTF